This T cell receptor beta chain appears in the sequencing data of a study of blood T cell repertoires in COVID-19. CDR1 is SNHLY and CDR2 is FYNNEI in the germline V gene. This CDR3 contains 13 residues. The V end lost 2 bases, the J end lost 3 bases, and 7 bases lay between the germline ends. Measured with immunoSEQ multiplex PCR; TCRdb has only the in-frame clones, and not every one. The data contain about 170,000 clones, around four fifths of them singletons. The chain links TRBV2 to TRBJ1-2; TRBD1 is a possible D gene (6 bases). This clonotype was sampled from a woman at least 80 years old with COVID-19, enrolled during active disease. The specimen sequenced was peripheral blood. CDR3 protein: CASSEQGYYGYTF. DNA for the CDR3: TGTGCCAGCAGTGAACAGGGGTACTATGGCTACACCTTC.